The T cell receptor (beta chain) described here comes from a study of regulatory T cells in long-lasting Graves disease. Overall study findings and caveats: With 2,500 to 3,500 shared public clonotypes, persistent patients exceeded new patients, who shared 950 to 1,000. Accuracy was possibly reduced by small sample size. Among samples with persistent disease, TRBV28, TRBJ1-2 and TRBJ2-5 were favored.

Researchers made TCR beta libraries by using iRepertoire HTBI primers and running Arm-PCR on CDR3 regions. In TCRdb, the multiplex PCR reads were re-called with MiXCR into one record per CDR3 protein. The table shows 200,000 to 250,000 distinct CDR3 sequences, with about 17% occurring only once. In its sample, this clonotype was seen many times. Its antigen remains unknown. The time point: newly diagnosed GD, antithyroid drugs for less than 3 months. Making the TCR library involved RNA that had been extracted from PBMCs. Graves' disease diagnosis used American Thyroid Association guidelines. The length of the CDR3 is 14 residues. V was trimmed by 5 bases and J by 12 bases, leaving 20 bases between them. Germline V gene lookup returns CDR1 SGHNT and CDR2 YENEEA.

This TCR was sampled from a female donor with Graves disease. The rearrangement uses TRBV11-3 and TRBJ2-4; D might be TRBD2 (6 bases). Sequenced here: peripheral blood mononuclear cells (PBMCs), sampled at new diagnosis, from a patient treated with antithyroid drugs. The CDR3 is CASSPGLFTWGQYF. CDR3 in DNA: TGTGCCAGCAGCCCCGGACTATTCACATGGGGTCAGTACTTC. The complete variable domain, with remaining parts taken from reference TRBV11-3 and TRBJ2-4, reads EAGVVQSPRYKIIEKKQPVAFWCNPISGHNTLYWYLQNLGQGPELLIRYENEEAVDDSQLPKDRFSAERLKGVDSTLKIQPAELGDSAVYLCASSPGLFTWGQYFGAGTRLSVL.